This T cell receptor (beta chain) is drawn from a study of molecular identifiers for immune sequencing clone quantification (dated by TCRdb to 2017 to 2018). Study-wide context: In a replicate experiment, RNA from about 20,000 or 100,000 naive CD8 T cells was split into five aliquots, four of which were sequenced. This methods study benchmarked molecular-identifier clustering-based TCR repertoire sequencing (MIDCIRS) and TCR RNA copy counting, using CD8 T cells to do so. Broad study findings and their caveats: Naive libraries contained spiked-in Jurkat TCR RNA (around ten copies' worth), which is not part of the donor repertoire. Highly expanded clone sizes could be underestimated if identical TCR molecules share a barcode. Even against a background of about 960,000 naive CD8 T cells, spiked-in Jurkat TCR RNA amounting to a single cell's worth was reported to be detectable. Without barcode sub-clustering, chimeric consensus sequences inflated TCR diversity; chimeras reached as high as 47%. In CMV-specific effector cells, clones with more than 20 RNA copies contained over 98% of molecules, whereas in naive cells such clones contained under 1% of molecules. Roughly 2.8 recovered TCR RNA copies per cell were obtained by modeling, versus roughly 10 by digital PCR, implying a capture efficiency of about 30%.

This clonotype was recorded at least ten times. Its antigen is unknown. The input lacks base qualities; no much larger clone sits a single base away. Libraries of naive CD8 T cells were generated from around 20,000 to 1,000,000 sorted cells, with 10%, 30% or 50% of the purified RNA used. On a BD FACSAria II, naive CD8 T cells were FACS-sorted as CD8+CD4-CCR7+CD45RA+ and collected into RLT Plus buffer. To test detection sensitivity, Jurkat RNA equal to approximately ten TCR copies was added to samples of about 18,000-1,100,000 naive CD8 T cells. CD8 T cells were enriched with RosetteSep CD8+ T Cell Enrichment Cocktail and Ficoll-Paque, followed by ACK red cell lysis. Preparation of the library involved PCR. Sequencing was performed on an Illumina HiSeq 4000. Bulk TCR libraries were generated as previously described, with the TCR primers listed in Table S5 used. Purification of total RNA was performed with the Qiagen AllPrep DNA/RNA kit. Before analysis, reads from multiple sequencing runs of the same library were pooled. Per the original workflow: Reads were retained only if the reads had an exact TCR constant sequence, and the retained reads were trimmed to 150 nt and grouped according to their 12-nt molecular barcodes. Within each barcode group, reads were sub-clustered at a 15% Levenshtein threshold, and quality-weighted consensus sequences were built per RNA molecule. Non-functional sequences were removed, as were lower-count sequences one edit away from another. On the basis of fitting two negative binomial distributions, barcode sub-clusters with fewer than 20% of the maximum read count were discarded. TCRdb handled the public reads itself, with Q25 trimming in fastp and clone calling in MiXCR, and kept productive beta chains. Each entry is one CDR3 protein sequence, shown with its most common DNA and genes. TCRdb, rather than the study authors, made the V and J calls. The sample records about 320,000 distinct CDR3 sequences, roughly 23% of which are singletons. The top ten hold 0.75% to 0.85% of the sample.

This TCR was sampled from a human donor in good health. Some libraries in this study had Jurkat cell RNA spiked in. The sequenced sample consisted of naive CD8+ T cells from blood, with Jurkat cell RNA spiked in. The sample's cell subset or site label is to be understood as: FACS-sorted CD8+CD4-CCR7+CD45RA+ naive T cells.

The CDR3: CASSLRGATSYEQYF. DNA sequence: TGTGCCAGCAGTTTGCGGGGGGCAACATCCTACGAGCAGTACTTC. This chain joins TRBV28 to TRBJ2-7; 8 bases in the junction line up with TRBD2. The germline V gene supplies CDR1 MDHEN and CDR2 SYDVKM. From its cysteine to its phenylalanine, the CDR3 spans 15 amino acids. Of all the DNA, just the CDR3 is kept, 45 bases in frame from base 1. V loses 3 bases at its end and J loses 1 base; junction bases beyond the gene matches: 5.